Reported below is one TCR beta chain. Authors' processing steps: Counts of nucleated cells, estimated from reference gene primer amplification, were obtained. Only in-frame clones appear in the TCRdb table, and some are missing; sequencing was by immunoSEQ multiplex PCR. For V, J and clone size, that table is used; D and trimming come from the DNA. The sample contains some 400,000 clones, around 87% of which appear only once. Germline V lookup: CDR1 LNHDA, CDR2 SQIVND (reference sequence). CDR3 length equals 18 residues. V dropped 2 bases and J dropped 3 bases, with 23 bases sitting between them. Individuals aged 18 to 89 years were recruited from some 26 US areas. Self-reported history from a screening survey and questionnaire set each donor's cohort. This specimen belongs to a study of blood T cell repertoires in COVID-19. Study background: COVID-19 samples collected from the United States, Italy and Spain covered acute and convalescent phases.

This TCR came from a young man who had recovered from COVID-19. J is TRBJ2-7 and V is TRBV19; TRBD2 might be the D (5 bases). What was sequenced was PBMCs or T cells enriched from blood (not recorded which). The DNA for the CDR3 is TGTGCCAGTAGTATAACCTCGGAACTGGCGGGCGGGCTCTACGAGCAGTACTTC. It specifies CASSITSELAGGLYEQYF.